The clone carrying this TCR beta chain occurred a few times. Its antigen is unidentified. Combining a sample-barcoded 5' primer with a J-beta primer mix, a second PCR ran for 7 to 11 cycles. Via MiXCR, TCRdb re-called the 5' RACE reads, giving one row per CDR3 protein. The sample lists about 970,000 distinct CDR3 sequences, roughly 51% occurring once. This sample is part of a study of blood T cells in healthy people across ages. Study at large: Per two T cells, template switching captured roughly one barcoded beta molecule.

V trimming: 1 base; J trimming: 5 bases; junction bases outside the gene matches: 7. Germline V lookup: CDR1 MGHRA, CDR2 YSYEKL. The CDR3 contains 17 residues. Findings of the study overall: Unknown donor CMV status possibly confounded expanded clonotype changes. A strong correlation between TCR beta diversity and naive T cell percentage was seen. Unsorted PBMC material precluded a definitive naive versus antigen-experienced comparison.

This clonotype was obtained from a woman aged 55-69 years in good health. What was sequenced was blood. This chain links TRBV4-1 with TRBJ2-7; 14 positions match TRBD2. The CDR3 loop reads CASSQGLAGGLRNEQYF. The CDR3 DNA sequence: TGCGCCAGCAGCCAAGGACTAGCGGGAGGGCTGAGGAACGAGCAGTACTTC.